This T cell receptor (beta chain) was profiled in a study of blood T cell repertoires in COVID-19. On the study more broadly: The United States, Italy and Spain were the sources of the acute and convalescent COVID-19 samples. PBMCs, B-cell-depleted T cells, or T cells were the source of the cDNA or gDNA that made up the material.

CDR1 is KGHSH, CDR2 LQKENI, per germline. V lost 6 bases to trimming and J lost 4 bases, with 15 bases between them. This CDR3 contains 14 residues. Per the authors' pipeline: Quantification of nucleated cells was approximated via reference gene primer amplification. The method was immunoSEQ multiplex PCR; TCRdb's version includes in-frame clones alone and lacks a portion of them. From that table come the V and J calls and clone size; the DNA was used to work out D and trimming. Of roughly 80,000 clones in the sample, about four fifths were seen once. This clone was seen only a few times. This chain connects TRBV18 to TRBJ1-2; D is perhaps TRBD1 (5 bases). Sequencing input: peripheral blood. The source is a human donor in a cohort sampled during active COVID-19. The chain's CDR3 is CASSPGDTSYGYTF. DNA for the CDR3: TGTGCCAGCTCCCCGGGGGATACAAGCTATGGCTACACCTTC.